Listed below are T cell receptor beta chains from one sample, sequenced in a study of regulatory T cells in long-lasting Graves disease. MiXCR, applied by TCRdb to the multiplex PCR reads, yields one record per CDR3 protein. The data hold about 400,000 distinct CDR3 sequences, with 20% observed a single time. Sequenced here: peripheral blood mononuclear cells (PBMCs), sampled when the disease was refractory, from a patient treated with antithyroid drugs. The receptors were gathered from a female donor with Graves disease. Both conserved end residues are part of each CDR3. A D gene is named only where the DNA matches it firmly. Size values are once, few and many counts, or a class for expanded clones, and some rows have none.

clone_size,d_call,v_call,j_call,cdr3_nt,cdr3_aa
few,NA,TRBV19,TRBJ2-6,TGTGCCAGTACTCCGCTTTGGGGAACGACGTCCTCTGGGGCCAACGTCCTGACTTTC,CASTPLWGTTSSGANVLTF
many,NA,TRBV18,TRBJ2-5,TGTGCCAGCTCACCACAAGGACAGCCTAAAGAGACCCAGTACTTC,CASSPQGQPKETQYF
few,NA,TRBV19,TRBJ1-5,TGTGCCAGTAGTATAAGGACAGCGCCTTATAGCAATCAGCCCCAGCATTTT,CASSIRTAPYSNQPQHF
few,TRBD2,TRBV6-2/TRBV6-3,TRBJ2-1,TGTGCCAGCAGCCACGGACTAGCGGGGTACAATGAGCAGTTCTTC,CASSHGLAGYNEQFF
NA,TRBD2,TRBV18,TRBJ2-7,TGTGCCAGCTCCAAAGAGAGCGGGAGCCCCTACGAGCAGTACTTC,CASSKESGSPYEQYF
many,NA,TRBV16,TRBJ1-4,TGTGCCAGCAGCCAACAGCCAGGGACCGAAAAACTGTTTTTT,CASSQQPGTEKLFF
few,NA,TRBV12-3/TRBV12-4,TRBJ1-2,TGTGCCAGCAGTTCCCCCCAGACAGTTAACTATGGCTACACCTTC,CASSSPQTVNYGYTF
NA,NA,TRBV4-3,TRBJ1-6,TGCGCCAGCAGCCAAGAGCCCCAAAGGGATAATTCACCCCTCCACTTT,CASSQEPQRDNSPLHF
NA,TRBD2,TRBV6-5,TRBJ2-7,TGTGCCAGCAGTTGGGGTCGCCTAGCGGAATACGAGCAGTACTTC,CASSWGRLAEYEQYF
NA,TRBD1,TRBV28,TRBJ2-3,TGTGCCAGGGGGGTCCGACAGGGGGTGCCAGATACGCAGTATTTT,CARGVRQGVPDTQYF
many,TRBD2,TRBV7-2,TRBJ2-3,TGTGCCAGCAGCAATGCCAGCCCGGGACTAGCGTATTTT,CASSNASPGLAYF
many,NA,TRBV28,TRBJ1-3,TGTGCCAGCAGCTTACAGGGACGAGGGAGAAACACCATATATTTT,CASSLQGRGRNTIYF
few,TRBD2,TRBV20-1,TRBJ2-4,TGCAGTGCCCGGACTAGCGGGACTGGGATTCAGTACTTC,CSARTSGTGIQYF
many,NA,TRBV12-3/TRBV12-4,TRBJ2-4,TGTGCCAGCAGTTTAGGGGCAGACATTCAGTACTTC,CASSLGADIQYF
few,TRBD2,TRBV6-2/TRBV6-3,TRBJ2-2,TGTGCCAGCAGTTCACTAGCGGGAAGATTCGGCGGGGAGCTGTTTTTT,CASSSLAGRFGGELFF
many,NA,TRBV7-9,TRBJ2-5,TGTGCCAGCAGCACCAGGGAAGAGACCCAGTACTTC,CASSTREETQYF
NA,NA,TRBV7-9,TRBJ1-5,TGTGCCAGCAGCACCGCCGGGACACCCGTCGGGCCCCAGCATTTT,CASSTAGTPVGPQHF
many,TRBD1,TRBV2,TRBJ1-6,TGTGCCAGCAGTGAAGCGGGACAGGGGGTTTCACCCCTCCACTTT,CASSEAGQGVSPLHF
many,NA,TRBV15,TRBJ2-7,TGTGCCACCAGCAGAGATTGGGGGTTTGACTACGAGCAGTACTTC,CATSRDWGFDYEQYF
once,NA,TRBV4-3,TRBJ2-7,TGCGCCAGCAGCCAAATTCTGGGCTACGAGCAGTACTTC,CASSQILGYEQYF
few,TRBD1,TRBV30,TRBJ1-1,TGTGCCTGGAGTCTGACAGGGGGTCGTACTGAAGCTTTCTTT,CAWSLTGGRTEAFF
many,NA,TRBV3-1,TRBJ2-6,TGTGCCAGCAGGCGGGCTGGGGCCAACGTCCTGACTTTC,CASRRAGANVLTF
few,NA,TRBV3-1,TRBJ2-2,TGTGCCAGCAGCCAAACGTGGAACACCGGGGAGCTGTTTTTT,CASSQTWNTGELFF
few,NA,TRBV12-3/TRBV12-4,TRBJ2-7,TGTGCCAGCGGCCCGGGACTTCCTTCCTACGAGCAGTACTTC,CASGPGLPSYEQYF
many,NA,TRBV15,TRBJ2-7,TGTGCCACCAGCAGAGATACTCGGGGCTACGAGCAGTACTTC,CATSRDTRGYEQYF
NA,TRBD2,TRBV19,TRBJ2-6,TGTGCCAGTAGTGTGACTAGCATCTCTGGGGCCAACGTCCTGACTTTC,CASSVTSISGANVLTF
many,NA,TRBV7-9,TRBJ2-5,TGTGCCAGCAGACTAGTGGGTTACGGGCAAGAGACCCAGTACTTC,CASRLVGYGQETQYF
NA,TRBD1,TRBV28,TRBJ1-1,TGTGCCAGCAGTTTAAGACCGGGACAGGTGAACACTGAAGCTTTCTTT,CASSLRPGQVNTEAFF
NA,TRBD2,TRBV6-1,TRBJ2-5,TGTGCCAGCAGCGTAGACCGACTAGCAGCTGGGACCCAGTACTTC,CASSVDRLAAGTQYF
NA,NA,TRBV30,TRBJ2-7,TGTGCCTGGAGTCCCGACAGTTACGAGCAGTACTTC,CAWSPDSYEQYF
few,TRBD1,TRBV20-1,TRBJ1-5,TGCAGTGCCAGTGACAGGGTAGGTCGTAGCAATCAGCCCCAGCATTTT,CSASDRVGRSNQPQHF
many,TRBD2,TRBV30,TRBJ2-7,TGTGCCTGGAGTGGACTAGCGGGAAAGGAGCAGTACTTC,CAWSGLAGKEQYF
few,TRBD2,TRBV29-1,TRBJ2-4,TGCAGCGTCAGGCCGGGACTAGGCATTCAGTACTTC,CSVRPGLGIQYF
NA,TRBD2,TRBV20-1,TRBJ2-2,TGCAGTGCTAGAGATTCCGCGGGAGTGATCACCGGGGAGCTGTTTTTT,CSARDSAGVITGELFF
many,NA,TRBV2,TRBJ2-5,TGTGCCAGCGGGTACAGGGCCTCTCAAGAGACCCAGTACTTC,CASGYRASQETQYF